The rows below give T cell receptor beta chains drawn from one sample of a study of blood T cell repertoires in COVID-19. Profiled with immunoSEQ multiplex PCR; TCRdb holds only in-frame clones, not every one. Among around 43,000 clones listed, about 89% were seen once. Sequencing was done on a sample of peripheral blood. The source of these receptors is a human donor in a cohort sampled during active COVID-19. The CDR3 runs from the conserved cysteine through the conserved F or W. D genes are given only for firm matches. Rows give clone size only sometimes, using once, few, many, or a class for an expanded clone.

length: 15; D: TRBD1; J: TRBJ2-1; V: TRBV11-2; size: -; CDR3: CASSSPGQGAREQFF; DNA: TGTGCCAGCAGCTCTCCGGGACAGGGGGCGAGGGAGCAGTTCTTC
length: 13; D: TRBD2; J: TRBJ2-7; V: TRBV15; size: few; CDR3: CATRPSGSYEQYF; DNA: TGTGCCACCCGGCCTAGCGGGAGTTACGAGCAGTACTTC
length: 12; D: -; J: TRBJ2-5; V: TRBV10-3; size: -; CDR3: CAISDYQETQYF; DNA: TGTGCCATCAGTGACTATCAAGAGACCCAGTACTTC
length: 13; D: -; J: TRBJ1-2; V: TRBV5-8; size: -; CDR3: CASSLGRYSGYTF; DNA: TGTGCCAGCAGCTTGGGGCGGTATAGTGGCTACACCTTC
length: 17; D: TRBD2; J: TRBJ2-1; V: TRBV5-6; size: -; CDR3: CASRRGSATSGHNEQFF; DNA: TGTGCCAGCAGACGGGGGTCCGCTACTAGCGGCCACAATGAGCAGTTCTTC
length: 14; D: -; J: TRBJ2-5; V: TRBV5-4; size: -; CDR3: CASSLRPGSETQYF; DNA: TGTGCCAGCAGCTTGAGACCGGGTTCGGAGACCCAGTACTTC
length: 14; D: -; J: TRBJ2-5; V: TRBV19; size: -; CDR3: CASSRQARGETQYF; DNA: TGTGCCAGTAGTCGGCAGGCCCGGGGGGAGACCCAGTACTTC
length: 15; D: TRBD1; J: TRBJ1-2; V: TRBV3-1/TRBV3-2; size: once; CDR3: CASSPRDSRIYGYTF; DNA: TGTGCCAGCAGCCCCCGGGACAGCCGAATCTATGGCTACACCTTC
length: 17; D: -; J: TRBJ2-2; V: TRBV5-4; size: -; CDR3: CASSLIGGGGNTGELFF; DNA: TGTGCCAGCAGCTTGATCGGCGGGGGCGGGAACACCGGGGAGCTGTTTTTT
length: 14; D: -; J: TRBJ2-1; V: TRBV6-1; size: -; CDR3: CASSESGARGPWFF; DNA: TGTGCCAGCAGTGAATCGGGTGCGCGGGGGCCATGGTTCTTC
length: 14; D: -; J: TRBJ1-6; V: TRBV10-3; size: -; CDR3: CATTIKQGSSPLHF; DNA: TGTGCCACTACGATCAAACAGGGATCCTCACCCCTCCACTTT
length: 16; D: TRBD2; J: TRBJ2-3; V: TRBV18; size: -; CDR3: CASSLTSGGYTDTQYF; DNA: TGTGCCAGCTCACTTACCAGCGGGGGGTACACAGATACGCAGTATTTT
length: 12; D: -; J: TRBJ2-7; V: TRBV6-5; size: -; CDR3: CASSYSYPRQYF; DNA: TGTGCCAGCAGTTACTCCTATCCAAGGCAGTACTTC
length: 14; D: TRBD2; J: TRBJ2-1; V: TRBV30; size: -; CDR3: CAWSAGLAVSEQFF; DNA: TGTGCCTGGAGTGCGGGACTAGCGGTGAGTGAGCAGTTCTTC
length: 14; D: -; J: TRBJ2-7; V: TRBV18; size: once; CDR3: CASSARGLASEQYF; DNA: TGTGCCAGCTCTGCCCGAGGGCTGGCGTCCGAGCAGTACTTC
length: 12; D: TRBD1; J: TRBJ1-2; V: TRBV28; size: -; CDR3: CASLQGADGYTF; DNA: TGTGCCAGTTTACAGGGGGCAGATGGCTACACCTTC
length: 10; D: -; J: TRBJ2-3; V: TRBV29-1; size: once; CDR3: CSVVADTQYF; DNA: TGCAGCGTTGTCGCGGATACGCAGTATTTT
length: 14; D: -; J: TRBJ2-5; V: TRBV9; size: -; CDR3: CASSAWGVGETQYF; DNA: TGTGCCAGCAGCGCCTGGGGGGTGGGAGAGACCCAGTACTTC
length: 16; D: TRBD1; J: TRBJ1-4; V: TRBV7-9; size: -; CDR3: CASSLLGGLTNEKLFF; DNA: TGTGCCAGCAGCTTGTTAGGGGGCCTGACTAATGAAAAACTGTTTTTT
length: 13; D: TRBD1; J: TRBJ1-5; V: TRBV30; size: -; CDR3: CAWSIQGDQPQHF; DNA: TGTGCCTGGAGTATTCAGGGGGATCAGCCCCAGCATTTT
length: 15; D: -; J: TRBJ2-7; V: TRBV4-1; size: -; CDR3: CASSQIPELTYEQYF; DNA: TGCGCCAGCAGCCAAATCCCGGAGCTAACCTACGAGCAGTACTTC
length: 13; D: -; J: TRBJ2-5; V: TRBV5-4; size: -; CDR3: CASSPQIGETQYF; DNA: TGTGCCAGCAGCCCCCAAATCGGGGAGACCCAGTACTTC
length: 17; D: -; J: TRBJ1-2; V: TRBV4-3; size: -; CDR3: CASSQDDRSTGDYGYTF; DNA: TGCGCCAGCAGCCAAGATGATCGCTCGACGGGGGACTATGGCTACACCTTC
length: 14; D: -; J: TRBJ1-5; V: TRBV5-1; size: -; CDR3: CASSSEGNNQPQHF; DNA: TGCGCCAGCAGCTCCGAGGGTAACAATCAGCCCCAGCATTTT
length: 16; D: TRBD1; J: TRBJ2-1; V: TRBV5-6; size: -; CDR3: CASSSIQGAGYNEQFF; DNA: TGTGCCAGCAGCTCCATTCAGGGGGCTGGGTACAATGAGCAGTTCTTC